This passage covers 30 T cell receptor beta chains from one sample sequenced in a study of radiation and T cells in renal cell carcinoma. TCRdb's copy holds only in-frame clones and misses some; the assay was immunoSEQ multiplex PCR. The sample yields about 15,000 clones, approximately 50% seen once. Specified treatment: treatment-naive control, cytoreductive nephrectomy. The source was tumor tissue, collected from a patient whose treatment was nephrectomy without radiotherapy. Every receptor here comes from a man between 45 and 60 years old with renal cell carcinoma.

The rearrangement uses TRBV27 and TRBJ2-7; TRBD1 agrees at 7 bases. The V and J ends lost 1 base and 5 bases, in that order; junction bases with no gene match: 5. Germline-derived CDR1 and CDR2 are MNHEY and SMNVEV (reference sequence). The length of the CDR3 is 14 residues. CDR3 sequence (DNA): TGTGCCAGCAGTTTATACCCGACAGGGAACGAGCAGTACTTC. It yields the protein CASSLYPTGNEQYF.

This chain connects TRBV7-9 to TRBJ2-7, with D perhaps being TRBD1 or TRBD2 (5 bases each). The CDR3 runs to 14 residues. Germline CDR1 is SEHNR and CDR2 is FQNEAQ (reference sequence). V was pared by 3 bases and J by 1 base, with 10 bases between. The DNA of the CDR3 is TGTGCCAGCAGCTTGGGTTGGGGGTCCTACGAGCAGTACTTC. Amino acid sequence: CASSLGWGSYEQYF.

This clone came up a few times. The genes are TRBV7-2 and TRBJ1-3; possibly TRBD1 for D (5 bases). Germline-derived CDR1 and CDR2 are SGHTA and FQGNSA. V lost 1 base to trimming and J lost 2 bases, with 9 bases between them. The CDR3 totals 15 residues. CDR3 in amino acids: CASSLDQGAGNTIYF. For the CDR3, the DNA is TGTGCCAGCAGCTTAGACCAGGGAGCTGGAAACACCATATATTTT.

This clone is deemed medium-sized. The rearrangement uses TRBV14 and TRBJ2-3; D might be TRBD2 (5 bases). The germline V gene has CDR1 SGHDN and CDR2 FVKESK. Trimming cost V 1 base and J 5 bases, with 13 bases left between them. CDR3 size: 15 residues. The CDR3 bases are TGTGCCAGCAGCCAAGCAAGTCGGAGGCAAGATACGCAGTATTTT. As protein: CASSQASRRQDTQYF.

J is TRBJ1-1 and V is TRBV19; 9 nucleotides align to TRBD1. Germline trimming cut 5 bases from V and 2 bases from J; bases unmatched to any gene: 6. This CDR3 comprises 15 residues. Germline-derived CDR1 and CDR2 are LNHDA and SQIVND (reference sequence). CDR3 coding DNA: TGTGCCAGTAGTGCATCGGGACAGGGTAACACTGAAGCTTTCTTT. Amino acid sequence: CASSASGQGNTEAFF.

By proportion, this clone is large (0.1 to 1%). DNA for the CDR3: TGTGCCAGCAGCTTCCAAACTAGCGGGGCTAGGGAGACCCAGTACTTC. This gives the protein CASSFQTSGARETQYF. The rearrangement links TRBV5-6 to TRBJ2-5; TRBD2 matches 10 bases. The germline gives CDR1 SGHDT, CDR2 YYEEEE. V shed 2 bases and J 5 bases; nucleotides not matched to a gene: 9. This CDR3 is built from 16 residues. The variable domain in full, completed from reference TRBV5-6 and TRBJ2-5, reads DAGVTQSPTHLIKTRGQQVTLRCSPKSGHDTVSWYQQALGQGPQFIFQYYEEEERQRGNFPDRFSGHQFPNYSSELNVNALLLGDSALYLCASSFQTSGARETQYFGPGTRLLVL.

This chain connects TRBV7-2 to TRBJ2-3; D is uncertain. The V gene lost 5 bases and the J gene lost 2 bases, with 5 bases spanning the gap. This CDR3 is built from 12 residues. CDR1 is SGHTA and CDR2 is FQGNSA in the germline V gene. In DNA, the CDR3 is TGTGCCAGCAGCCAATCCACAGATACGCAGTATTTT. Amino acid sequence: CASSQSTDTQYF.

This clone appeared a single time. The chain joins TRBV11-2 to TRBJ1-6; no firm D call. CDR1 is SGHAT and CDR2 is FQNNGV in the germline V gene. The germline V and J ends were trimmed by 3 bases and 5 bases, with 8 bases remaining between them. The CDR3 is made up of 14 amino acids. CDR3 in DNA: TGTGCCAGCAGCTTCTTAGTTGATAATTCACCCCTCCACTTT. Its translation: CASSFLVDNSPLHF.

The chain is built from TRBV6-5 and TRBJ1-2, with D possibly matching TRBD1 (6 bases). CDR3 size: 14 residues. CDR1 MNHEY and CDR2 SVGAGI come from the germline V gene. Between the trimmed V and J ends, which lost 2 bases and 5 bases, there was a span of 12 bases. CDR3 residues: CASSYGEGGYGYTF. CDR3 coding DNA: TGTGCCAGCAGTTACGGGGAAGGGGGATATGGCTACACCTTC.

This clone was recorded a few times. This rearrangement joins TRBV6-5 to TRBJ1-5; D not certain. This CDR3 comprises 13 residues. CDR1 and CDR2 (germline): MNHEY, SVGAGI. V shed 2 bases and J shed 6 bases, with 8 bases lying between them. CDR3: CASSYDSFQPQHF. In DNA, the CDR3 is TGTGCCAGCAGTTACGATAGCTTTCAGCCCCAGCATTTT.

By frequency in the sample, this clone is medium-sized. The chain uses TRBV14 and TRBJ1-3; D not certain. This CDR3 comprises 16 residues. In germline, CDR1 is SGHDN, CDR2 FVKESK. Trimming removed 0 bases at V and 1 base at J, with 10 bases between. This CDR3 is CASSQDTRFSGNTIYF. CDR3 in DNA: TGTGCCAGCAGCCAAGATACGAGGTTTTCTGGAAACACCATATATTTT.

This clone showed up just once. This chain joins TRBV29-1 and TRBJ2-7; 8 positions match TRBD1. The V segment lost 6 bases and the J segment 6 bases; nucleotides outside the gene matches: 10. Per the germline V gene, CDR1 is SQVTM and CDR2 is ANQGSEA. The CDR3 consists of 13 residues. Here the CDR3 DNA reads TGCAGCGTGGTCCCCGGACAGGGTGCCGAGCAGTACTTC. Its protein is CSVVPGQGAEQYF.

V usage is TRBV7-9 and J usage is TRBJ2-7, with D perhaps TRBD2 (6 bases). The germline V gene has CDR1 SEHNR and CDR2 FQNEAQ (reference sequence). The CDR3 consists of 15 residues. V lost 5 bases and J lost 2, with 16 bases in between. As DNA, the CDR3 is TGTGCCAGCAGCCCAACCGGGACGGGAGCCTACGAGCAGTACTTC. Translated: CASSPTGTGAYEQYF.

By frequency in the sample, this clone is large. The genes are TRBV6-5 and TRBJ2-2; D unclear. Trimming left V 0 bases short and J 1 base short, with 9 bases between. The length of the CDR3 is 16 residues. Per germline, CDR1 MNHEY and CDR2 SVGAGI. CDR3 amino acids: CASSYSSAGNTGELFF. CDR3 DNA: TGTGCCAGCAGTTACTCGTCTGCAGGGAACACCGGGGAGCTGTTTTTT.

V gene TRBV6-1 combines with J gene TRBJ1-4, with TRBD1 matching 7 bases. With V trimmed by 0 bases and J by 8 bases, 6 bases remained unmatched. Germline V CDR1 and CDR2: MNHNS, SASEGT. The CDR3 sequence is 15 residues long. The CDR3 nucleotides read TGTGCCAGCAGTGAAGCGACAGGGAGACGCGAAAAACTGTTTTTT. As protein: CASSEATGRREKLFF.

This clone came up many times. This chain connects TRBV7-9 to TRBJ2-5, with D perhaps assigned TRBD1 or TRBD2 (6 bases each). Germline CDR1 and CDR2: SEHNR and FQNEAQ (reference sequence). The CDR3 totals 13 residues. The V gene lost 5 bases and the J gene lost 5 bases, with 12 bases spanning the gap. The CDR3 sequence: CASSPGEVETQYF. CDR3 DNA: TGTGCCAGCAGCCCAGGGGAGGTTGAGACCCAGTACTTC. Full variable domain (outside the CDR3, taken from reference TRBV7-9 and TRBJ2-5): DTGVSQNPRHKITKRGQNVTFRCDPISEHNRLYWYRQTLGQGPEFLTYFQNEAQLEKSRLLSDRFSAERPKGSFSTLEIQRTEQGDSAMYLCASSPGEVETQYFGPGTRLLVL.

The chain carries TRBV9 and TRBJ2-7; 8 nucleotides match TRBD2. The V and J ends lost 4 bases and 1 base, in that order; junction bases with no gene match: 7. Germline values: CDR1 SGDLS, CDR2 YYNGEE. CDR3 length: 15 amino acids. The CDR3 loop is CASSLSGVPSYEQYF. In DNA form, the CDR3 reads TGTGCCAGCAGCCTTAGCGGGGTTCCGTCCTACGAGCAGTACTTC.

The genes are TRBV25-1 and TRBJ2-3, with a weak D call TRBD2 (7 bases). Germline assignment: CDR1 MGHDK and CDR2 SYGVNS. This CDR3 is built from 17 residues. The V and J ends lost 1 base and 6 bases respectively, with 20 bases between them. CDR3 coding DNA: TGTGCCAGCAGTGAATGGGAACCTAGCGGAGGGGGGGATACGCAGTATTTT. Translating it yields CASSEWEPSGGGDTQYF.

This clone was observed a handful of times. The chain links TRBV5-4 to TRBJ2-7; 9 bases match TRBD1. Trimming at V came to 2 bases and at J to 6 bases, leaving 6 bases not matched to a gene. Looked up from germline, CDR1 is SGHNT and CDR2 is YYREEE (reference sequence). The CDR3 spans 14 residues. The CDR3 loop is CASSFRDRVFEQYF. The CDR3 nucleotides read TGTGCCAGCAGCTTCCGGGACAGGGTCTTCGAGCAGTACTTC.

CDR3 in DNA: TGTGCCAGCAGCGTCCAGTCAGTACAGAACTATGGCTACACCTTC. Protein product: CASSVQSVQNYGYTF. The chain has TRBV11-2 and TRBJ1-2; D unresolved. Between the trimmed V and J ends, which lost 5 bases and 2 bases, there was a span of 15 bases. This CDR3 is 15 amino acids long. Germline assignment: CDR1 SGHAT and CDR2 FQNNGV. The complete variable domain, with remaining parts taken from reference TRBV11-2 and TRBJ1-2, reads EAGVAQSPRYKIIEKRQSVAFWCNPISGHATLYWYQQILGQGPKLLIQFQNNGVVDDSQLPKDRFSAERLKGVDSTLKIQPAKLEDSAVYLCASSVQSVQNYGYTFGSGTRLTVV.

V is TRBV11-1 and J is TRBJ2-7; D is unclear. This CDR3 spans 12 amino acids. Germline V gene data show CDR1 as SGHAT and CDR2 as FQDESV (reference sequence). V was trimmed by 3 bases and J by 2 bases, leaving 5 bases between them. The CDR3 loop is CASSFGTYEQYF. For the CDR3, the DNA is TGTGCCAGCAGCTTTGGTACCTACGAGCAGTACTTC. The full variable domain, its missing parts supplied by reference TRBV11-1 and TRBJ2-7, is EAEVAQSPRYKITEKSQAVAFWCDPISGHATLYWYRQILGQGPELLVQFQDESVVDDSQLPKDRFSAERLKGVDSTLKIQPAELGDSAMYLCASSFGTYEQYFGPGTRLTVT.

The chain recombines TRBV2 with TRBJ2-5; possibly TRBD2 for D (5 bases). Trimming cost V 8 bases and J 3 bases, with 13 bases left between them. Germline V gene sequence: CDR1 SNHLY, CDR2 FYNNEI. The CDR3 loop spans 13 amino acids. The CDR3 protein is CASLGPGKETQYF. DNA for the CDR3: TGTGCCAGCCTTGGACCGGGGAAAGAGACCCAGTACTTC.

This rearrangement joins TRBV6-5 to TRBJ2-2; TRBD2 is a possible D gene (5 bases). From germline, CDR1 is MNHEY and CDR2 SVGAGI. Trimming took 0 bases from V and 0 from J, leaving 8 bases between them. The CDR3 is made up of 16 amino acids. The CDR3, as DNA: TGTGCCAGCAGTTACTCGCCAGCGGCGAACACCGGGGAGCTGTTTTTT. Amino acids: CASSYSPAANTGELFF.

About this clone: A junction boundary mismatches the germline segment, possibly from a read error. The chain uses TRBV6-5 and TRBJ2-7; 8 bases are a match to TRBD2. The CDR3 is made up of 14 amino acids. The germline V gene encodes CDR1 MNHEY and CDR2 SVGAGI. CDR3 region: CAISERAGVNEQYF. The DNA for the CDR3 is TGTGCCATCAGTGAACGAGCGGGAGTGAACGAGCAGTACTTC.

The chain employs TRBV29-1 and TRBJ2-3, with 12 bases fitting TRBD1. The germline V gene has CDR1 SQVTM and CDR2 ANQGSEA. The length of the CDR3 is 14 residues. V dropped 7 bases and J dropped 5; count of bases not matched to a gene: 7. CDR3 bases: TGCAGCGGGGACAGGGGGCTTTCGGGAGATACGCAGTATTTT. Its translation is CSGDRGLSGDTQYF.

The gene calls are TRBV30 and TRBJ2-4; 7 nucleotides agree with TRBD1. J gave up 9 bases and V 4 bases, and 9 bases lay outside the gene matches. The germline V gene has CDR1 GTSNPN and CDR2 SVGIG (reference sequence). The CDR3 runs to 13 residues. The CDR3 protein is CAWKEDRIGIQYF. The CDR3 nucleotides are TGTGCCTGGAAGGAGGACAGGATTGGCATTCAGTACTTC.

The chain combines TRBV7-6 with TRBJ1-5, with D uncertain. The germline gives CDR1 SGHVS, CDR2 FNYEAQ. V lost 2 bases, J lost 5 bases, and 10 bases lay in between. CDR3 length: 14 amino acids. The CDR3 nucleotides are TGTGCCAGCAGCTTAAATCCGGGCGATCAGCCCCAGCATTTT. It encodes CASSLNPGDQPQHF.

The chain employs TRBV15 and TRBJ2-7; 11 bases agree with TRBD1. Germline V gene data show CDR1 as LNHNV and CDR2 as YYDKDF (reference sequence). This CDR3 has 16 amino acids. Losses at the gene ends were 5 bases for V and 3 bases for J; bases not matched to a gene: 9. In DNA, the CDR3 is TGTGCCACCAGCGGACTGTCCGGGACAGGGGGCTACGAGCAGTACTTC. Translation gives CATSGLSGTGGYEQYF.

This clone was observed a single time. The CDR3 protein is CASSQIGQGTVIYGYTF. The CDR3, as DNA: TGTGCCAGCAGCCAAATAGGACAGGGGACAGTTATCTATGGCTACACCTTC. The chain has TRBV4-2 and TRBJ1-2; 9 bases are a match to TRBD1. Trimming cost V 2 bases and J 4 bases; bases outside gene matches: 11. This CDR3 has 17 residues. CDR1 and CDR2 (germline): LGHNA, YNFKEQ.

The genes are TRBV9 and TRBJ2-1; D not certain. V was trimmed by 3 bases and J by 9 bases, leaving 7 bases between them. CDR3 size: 11 residues. Germline-derived CDR1 and CDR2 are SGDLS and YYNGEE. The DNA of the CDR3 is TGTGCCAGCAGCGCCTTAGGTGAGCAGTTCTTC. Amino acids: CASSALGEQFF.